This T cell receptor (beta chain) derives from a study of cytomegalovirus exposure and HLA in healthy donors. This CDR3 spans 13 amino acids. In germline, CDR1 is LGHNA, CDR2 YNFKEQ. The V end was cut by 5 bases, the J end by 6 bases, with 13 bases between. Study results and caveats: Specificity for CMV antigens was confirmed in vitro for three of the CMV-associated chains. According to reports, the classifier identified cytomegalovirus status with high specificity and sensitivity.

The study ran its PCR with 60 Vbeta and 13 Jbeta primers. In the authors' workflow: As a later analysis found, there were 80 million or so unique TCR beta chains, of which roughly 11 million were shared. Produced via immunoSEQ multiplex PCR; TCRdb's table is partial and in-frame only. V and J calls and clone size are copied from that table; D and trimming were computed from the DNA. The table lists 150,000 to 200,000 clones, approximately 82% of them singletons, with around 2.1% in the top ten. Remarks on this clone: Its antigen is undetermined.

The source of this sequence is a woman aged 18-35 years in good health and CMV-seropositive. J is TRBJ1-1 and V is TRBV4-2; tentative D call: TRBD1 (6 bases). The specimen sequenced was PBMCs. CDR3 nucleotides: TGTGCCAGCAGCGATAGGGACACCCCTGAAGCTTTCTTT. It specifies CASSDRDTPEAFF.